The 23 T cell receptor beta chains below were found in one sample sequenced in a study of CD8 T cells in ankylosing spondylitis. From the 5' RACE reads, TCRdb called clonotypes with MiXCR, one entry per CDR3 protein. Seen here are approximately 24,000 distinct CDR3 sequences, under 3% observed once, and the top ten hold about 7.4%. The sequenced sample consisted of blood, either unsorted or a sorted T cell fraction (not recorded which). The receptors derive from a female donor with ankylosing spondylitis or in good health (not recorded which).

In this sample, this clonotype turned up many times. The chain uses TRBV9 and TRBJ1-2; D might be TRBD1 (5 bases). CDR3 length: 14 residues. The germline CDR1 and CDR2 sequences are SGDLS and YYNGEE. The ends were cut back, 6 bases at V and 1 base at J, with 13 bases in the middle. CDR3 DNA: TGTGCCAGCACTGGAGGGGTGCTTAACTATGGCTACACCTTC. Encoded protein: CASTGGVLNYGYTF.

Ten or more counts support this clonotype. The chain employs TRBV9 and TRBJ1-5; D is undetermined. Trimming removed 3 bases from V and 0 bases from J, with 4 bases in between. Germline lookup yields CDR1 SGDLS and CDR2 YYNGEE. CDR3 length equals 13 residues. The chain's CDR3 is CASSDGSNQPQHF. In DNA form, the CDR3 reads TGTGCCAGCAGCGATGGTAGCAATCAGCCCCAGCATTTT.

This clonotype was recorded at least ten times. This chain joins TRBV12-3 or TRBV12-4 and TRBJ2-7; no definite D call. V was shortened by 9 bases and J by 7 bases, with 10 bases between the two germline ends. The CDR3 spans 10 residues. CDR3 bases: TGTGCCAGTGCGCGGTGGGAGCAGTACTTC. Translation: CASARWEQYF.

Ten or more counts support this clonotype. The rearrangement links TRBV9 to TRBJ2-1; D might be TRBD2 (6 bases). The germline V and J ends were trimmed by 3 bases and 10 bases, with 20 bases remaining between them. The CDR3 totals 15 residues. The germline gives CDR1 SGDLS, CDR2 YYNGEE. Written as DNA, the CDR3 is TGTGCCAGCAGCGCAAGTGGGGGGACTTCCGTCGAGCAGTTCTTC. It is translated as CASSASGGTSVEQFF.

This clonotype was recorded many times. The J gene is TRBJ2-1, the V gene TRBV9, with 12 nucleotides matching TRBD2. CDR1 and CDR2 (germline): SGDLS, YYNGEE. Losses at the gene ends were 0 bases for V and 6 bases for J; bases not matched to a gene: 1. The CDR3 extends over 15 amino acids. The CDR3 nucleotides read TGTGCCAGCAGCGTAGAACTAGCGGGAGGCAATGAGCAGTTCTTC. It encodes CASSVELAGGNEQFF.

This clonotype was detected many times. This chain connects TRBV9 to TRBJ1-3; 9 nucleotides match TRBD1. Per the germline V gene, CDR1 is SGDLS and CDR2 is YYNGEE. The CDR3 totals 17 residues. Trimming removed 1 base from V and 0 bases from J; junction bases left unmatched: 5. The CDR3 here is CASSVLGQGNSGNTIYF. CDR3 nucleotide sequence: TGTGCCAGCAGCGTACTGGGACAGGGAAACTCTGGAAACACCATATATTTT.

In this sample, this clonotype turned up many times. The rearrangement uses TRBV9 and TRBJ1-3; no firm D call. V was pared by 0 bases and J by 0 bases, with 10 bases between. CDR3 length: 16 amino acids. CDR1 is SGDLS, CDR2 YYNGEE, per germline. In DNA form, the CDR3 reads TGTGCCAGCAGCGTAGGTTCCGGGAGCTCTGGAAACACCATATATTTT. Its translation is CASSVGSGSSGNTIYF.

This clonotype appeared many times. Written as DNA, the CDR3 is TGCGCCAGCAGCTTCGCCGAGCAGTACTTC. Its protein is CASSFAEQYF. This rearrangement joins TRBV5-1 to TRBJ2-7; D uncertain. V lost 2 bases, J lost 6 bases, and 3 bases lay in between. Germline V gene data show CDR1 as SGHRS and CDR2 as YFSETQ. The CDR3 spans 10 residues. Complete variable domain (other parts from reference TRBV5-1 and TRBJ2-7): KAGVTQTPRYLIKTRGQQVTLSCSPISGHRSVSWYQQTPGQGLQFLFEYFSETQRNKGNFPGRFSGRQFSNSRSEMNVSTLELGDSALYLCASSFAEQYFGPGTRLTVT.

This clonotype was observed at least ten times. This rearrangement joins TRBV9 to TRBJ2-3; D gene unclear. V was shortened by 0 bases and J by 3 bases, with 8 bases between the two germline ends. Germline assignment: CDR1 SGDLS and CDR2 YYNGEE. The CDR3 has 14 residues. CDR3 nucleotide sequence: TGTGCCAGCAGCGTAGGTATCTTGACAGATACGCAGTATTTT. This sequence encodes CASSVGILTDTQYF.

This clonotype was recorded at least ten times. The V gene is TRBV9, the J gene TRBJ2-1, with D possibly being TRBD2 (5 bases). V was shortened by 1 base and J by 0 bases, with 17 bases between the two germline ends. Germline values: CDR1 SGDLS, CDR2 YYNGEE. There are 18 residues in the CDR3. This CDR3 is CASSVRSGVGSSYNEQFF. The CDR3 DNA reads TGTGCCAGCAGCGTAAGGTCTGGGGTGGGGAGCTCCTACAATGAGCAGTTCTTC.

This clonotype was seen ten or more times. The chain employs TRBV9 and TRBJ2-1; 13 nucleotides match TRBD2. V was clipped by 4 bases and J by 0 bases; unmatched bases: 13. Germline V gene data show CDR1 as SGDLS and CDR2 as YYNGEE. The CDR3 length is 20 residues. In DNA form, the CDR3 reads TGTGCCAGCAGCCTCCGACTAGCGGGAGGCTCAGCGGGCTCCTACAATGAGCAGTTCTTC. Translation gives CASSLRLAGGSAGSYNEQFF.

This clonotype is labeled as medium-sized. The chain links TRBV9 to TRBJ2-1; 11 nucleotides line up with TRBD1. The V gene's germline CDR1 is SGDLS and CDR2 YYNGEE. The CDR3 is 15 amino acids. V was pared by 4 bases and J by 5 bases, with 5 bases of the junction left unmatched. The CDR3 reads CASSPGTGGHNEQFF. As DNA, the CDR3 is TGTGCCAGCAGCCCCGGGACAGGGGGGCACAATGAGCAGTTCTTC.

V gene TRBV9 combines with J gene TRBJ2-1; 8 bases match TRBD2. V gave up 0 bases and J gave up 7 bases; unmatched junction bases: 9. Germline V lookup: CDR1 SGDLS, CDR2 YYNGEE. This CDR3 is 16 amino acids long. This CDR3 is CASSVGAGEGGNEQFF. Here the CDR3 DNA reads TGTGCCAGCAGCGTAGGAGCGGGAGAGGGAGGGAATGAGCAGTTCTTC. Full variable domain (outside the CDR3, taken from reference TRBV9 and TRBJ2-1): DSGVTQTPKHLITATGQRVTLRCSPRSGDLSVYWYQQSLDQGLQFLIQYYNGEERAKGNILERFSAQQFPDLHSELNLSSLELGDSALYFCASSVGAGEGGNEQFFGPGTRLTVL.

The chain joins TRBV23-1 to TRBJ2-2, with 11 bases identical to TRBD1. TRBV23-1 is flagged as an ORF with uncertain function. The CDR3 loop spans 18 amino acids. J gave up 5 bases and V 2 bases, and 10 bases lay outside the gene matches. CDR3 residues: CASSQPPGTGGLTGELFF. DNA for the CDR3: TGCGCCAGCAGTCAACCCCCCGGGACAGGGGGTCTTACCGGGGAGCTGTTTTTT.

This clonotype was observed at least ten times. This chain links TRBV9 with TRBJ2-3; D may correspond to TRBD1 or TRBD2 (6 bases each). The CDR3 sequence is 16 residues long. Looked up from germline, CDR1 is SGDLS and CDR2 is YYNGEE. Trimming shortened V by 4 bases and J by 3 bases, and 18 bases separated the two germline ends. The CDR3 here is CASSPRGRDRTDTQYF. CDR3 DNA sequence: TGTGCCAGCAGCCCCCGGGGGCGGGATAGGACAGATACGCAGTATTTT.

At least ten counts were recorded for this clonotype. V usage is TRBV9 and J usage is TRBJ2-3, with TRBD2 identical over 8 bases. V gave up 2 bases and J gave up 6 bases; unmatched junction bases: 14. Germline V gene lookup returns CDR1 SGDLS and CDR2 YYNGEE. This CDR3 is built from 17 residues. The CDR3 sequence: CASSVGVGTSPWDTQYF. Here the CDR3 DNA reads TGTGCCAGCAGCGTTGGAGTCGGGACTAGTCCGTGGGATACGCAGTATTTT.

This clonotype was counted ten times or more. The chain employs TRBV9 and TRBJ2-5; possibly TRBD2 for D (7 bases). The germline gives CDR1 SGDLS, CDR2 YYNGEE. The CDR3 contains 14 residues. Trimming took 0 bases from V and 7 from J, leaving 13 bases between them. The CDR3 here is CASSVDRVAGTQYF. The CDR3 coding sequence is TGTGCCAGCAGCGTAGACAGGGTAGCGGGGACCCAGTACTTC.

This clonotype was picked up many times. This rearrangement joins TRBV9 to TRBJ2-1; TRBD2 matches at 14 bases. Germline trimming cut 3 bases from V and 10 bases from J; bases unmatched to any gene: 9. CDR3 size: 16 residues. Germline lookup yields CDR1 SGDLS and CDR2 YYNGEE. For the CDR3, the DNA is TGTGCCAGCAGCGAGACCGGGACTAGCGGGGGAAGGGAGCAGTTCTTC. Its protein product is CASSETGTSGGREQFF.

This clonotype was counted many times. The chain employs TRBV9 and TRBJ1-5; possibly TRBD1 for D (5 bases). Germline-derived CDR1 and CDR2 are SGDLS and YYNGEE. Trimming took 0 bases from V and 5 from J, leaving 12 bases between them. This CDR3 has 15 amino acids. CDR3 region: CASSVAAGQDQPQHF. The CDR3 region has the DNA TGTGCCAGCAGCGTAGCGGCAGGGCAAGATCAGCCCCAGCATTTT. Combining the CDR3 with reference TRBV9 and TRBJ1-5 gives the whole variable domain DSGVTQTPKHLITATGQRVTLRCSPRSGDLSVYWYQQSLDQGLQFLIQYYNGEERAKGNILERFSAQQFPDLHSELNLSSLELGDSALYFCASSVAAGQDQPQHFGDGTRLSIL.

The sample holds many counts of this clonotype. The CDR3 nucleotides are TGTGCCAGCAGCGTTGGGACAGTCCCCTCCGCTGAAGCTTTCTTT. Protein: CASSVGTVPSAEAFF. The chain carries TRBV9 and TRBJ1-1; the match to TRBD1 covers 7 bases. After removal of 2 bases from V and 6 bases from J, the junction contained 10 bases not matched to a gene. The CDR3 is 15 amino acids. Germline V lookup: CDR1 SGDLS, CDR2 YYNGEE.

The table lists this clonotype with many counts. This sequence joins TRBV9 and TRBJ2-1; 14 nucleotides line up with TRBD2. Losses at the gene ends were 4 bases for V and 8 bases for J; bases not matched to a gene: 5. Per germline, CDR1 SGDLS and CDR2 YYNGEE. This CDR3 is 15 amino acids long. This chain's CDR3 is CASSPGTSGRDEQFF. The DNA for the CDR3 is TGTGCCAGCAGCCCCGGGACTAGCGGGAGAGATGAGCAGTTCTTC.

This clonotype showed up many times. V usage is TRBV9 and J usage is TRBJ2-5, with D tentatively TRBD2 (6 bases). V lost 4 bases to trimming and J lost 4 bases, with 20 bases between them. There are 16 residues in the CDR3. Germline lookup yields CDR1 SGDLS and CDR2 YYNGEE. CDR3 loop: CASSPGGTGGGETQYF. For the CDR3, the DNA is TGTGCCAGCAGCCCAGGCGGGACTGGGGGAGGAGAGACCCAGTACTTC.

The V and J genes are TRBV9 and TRBJ2-3; 8 bases match TRBD1. Germline V gene lookup returns CDR1 SGDLS and CDR2 YYNGEE. The CDR3 is 14 residues long. J lost 0 bases, V lost 5 bases, and 2 bases had no gene match. Written as DNA, the CDR3 is TGTGCCAGCAGTGGGACAGGCAGCACAGATACGCAGTATTTT. Its protein product is CASSGTGSTDTQYF. Complete variable domain (other parts from reference TRBV9 and TRBJ2-3): DSGVTQTPKHLITATGQRVTLRCSPRSGDLSVYWYQQSLDQGLQFLIQYYNGEERAKGNILERFSAQQFPDLHSELNLSSLELGDSALYFCASSGTGSTDTQYFGPGTRLTVL.